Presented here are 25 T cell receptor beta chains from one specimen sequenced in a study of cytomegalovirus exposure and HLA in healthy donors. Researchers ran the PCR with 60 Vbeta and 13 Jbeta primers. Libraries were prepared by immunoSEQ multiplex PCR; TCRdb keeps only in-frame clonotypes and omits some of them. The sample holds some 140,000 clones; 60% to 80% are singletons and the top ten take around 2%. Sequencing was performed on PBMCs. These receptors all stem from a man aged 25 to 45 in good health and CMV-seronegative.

The CDR3 protein is CASSLVLGEYSYEQYF. CDR3 sequence (DNA): TGTGCCAGCAGCTTAGTTCTAGGAGAGTACTCCTACGAGCAGTACTTC. This rearrangement joins TRBV7-9 to TRBJ2-7; D is uncertain. The CDR3 spans 16 residues. Looked up from germline, CDR1 is SEHNR and CDR2 is FQNEAQ (reference sequence). Trimming took 1 base from V and 0 from J, leaving 13 bases between them.

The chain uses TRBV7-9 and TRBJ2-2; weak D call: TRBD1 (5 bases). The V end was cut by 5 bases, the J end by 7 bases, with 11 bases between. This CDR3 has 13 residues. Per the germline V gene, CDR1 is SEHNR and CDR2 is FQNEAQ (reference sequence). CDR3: CASSGKGNGELFF. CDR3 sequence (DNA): TGTGCCAGCAGCGGAAAGGGGAACGGGGAGCTGTTTTTT.

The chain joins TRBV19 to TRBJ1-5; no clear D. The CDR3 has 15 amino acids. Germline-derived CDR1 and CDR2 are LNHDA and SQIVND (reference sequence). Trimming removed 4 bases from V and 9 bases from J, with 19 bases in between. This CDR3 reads CASSREDSVLGPQHF. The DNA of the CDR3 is TGTGCCAGTAGTAGAGAGGACTCCGTCCTAGGGCCCCAGCATTTT.

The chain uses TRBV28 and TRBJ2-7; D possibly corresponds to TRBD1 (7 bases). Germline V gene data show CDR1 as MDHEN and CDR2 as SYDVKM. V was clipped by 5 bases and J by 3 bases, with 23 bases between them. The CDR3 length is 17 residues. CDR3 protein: CASSPPGGRGMSYEQYF. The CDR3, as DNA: TGTGCCAGCAGTCCCCCCGGGGGCAGGGGGATGAGCTACGAGCAGTACTTC.

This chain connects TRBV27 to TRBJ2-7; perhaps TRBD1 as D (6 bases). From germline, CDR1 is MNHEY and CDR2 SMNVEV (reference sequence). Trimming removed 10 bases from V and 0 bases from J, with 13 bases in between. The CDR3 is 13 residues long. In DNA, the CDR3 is TGTGCCACCGGGACATCCAGCTCCTACGAGCAGTACTTC. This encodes CATGTSSSYEQYF.

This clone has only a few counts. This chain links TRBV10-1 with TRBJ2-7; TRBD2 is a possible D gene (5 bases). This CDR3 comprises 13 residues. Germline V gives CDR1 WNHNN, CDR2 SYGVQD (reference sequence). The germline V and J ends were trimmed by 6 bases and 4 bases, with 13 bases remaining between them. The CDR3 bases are TGCGCCAGCAGACCTGACACGGGATACGAGCAGTACTTC. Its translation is CASRPDTGYEQYF.

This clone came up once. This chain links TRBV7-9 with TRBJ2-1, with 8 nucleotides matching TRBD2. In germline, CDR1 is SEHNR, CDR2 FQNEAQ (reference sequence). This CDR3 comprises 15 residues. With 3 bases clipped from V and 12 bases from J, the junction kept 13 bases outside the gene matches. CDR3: CASSFGTSGPRWQFF. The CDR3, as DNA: TGTGCCAGCAGCTTTGGAACTAGCGGTCCTCGTTGGCAGTTCTTC.

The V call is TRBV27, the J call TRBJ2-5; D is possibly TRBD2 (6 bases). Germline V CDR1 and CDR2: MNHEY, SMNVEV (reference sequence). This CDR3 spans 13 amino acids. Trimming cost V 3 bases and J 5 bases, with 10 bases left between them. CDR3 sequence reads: CASSFGGTETQYF. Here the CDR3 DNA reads TGTGCCAGCAGTTTTGGAGGGACCGAGACCCAGTACTTC.

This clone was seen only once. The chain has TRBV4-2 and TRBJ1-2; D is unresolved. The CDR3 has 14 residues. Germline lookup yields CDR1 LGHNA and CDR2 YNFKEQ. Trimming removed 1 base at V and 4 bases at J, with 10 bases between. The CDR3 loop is CASSQATSGYGYTF. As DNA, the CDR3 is TGTGCCAGCAGCCAAGCGACTTCGGGCTATGGCTACACCTTC.

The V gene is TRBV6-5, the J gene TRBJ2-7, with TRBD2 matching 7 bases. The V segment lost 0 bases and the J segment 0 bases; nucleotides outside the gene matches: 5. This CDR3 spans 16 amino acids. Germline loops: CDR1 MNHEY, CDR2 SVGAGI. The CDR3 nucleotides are TGTGCCAGCAGTTACTCGATGGGCGGGAGCTCCTACGAGCAGTACTTC. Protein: CASSYSMGGSSYEQYF.

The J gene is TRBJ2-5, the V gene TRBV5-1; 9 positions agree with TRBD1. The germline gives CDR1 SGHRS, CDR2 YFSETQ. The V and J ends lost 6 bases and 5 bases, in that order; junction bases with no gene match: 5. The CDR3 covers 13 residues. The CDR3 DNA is TGCGCCAGCAATGCCGGGACAGGGGAGACCCAGTACTTC. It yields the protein CASNAGTGETQYF.

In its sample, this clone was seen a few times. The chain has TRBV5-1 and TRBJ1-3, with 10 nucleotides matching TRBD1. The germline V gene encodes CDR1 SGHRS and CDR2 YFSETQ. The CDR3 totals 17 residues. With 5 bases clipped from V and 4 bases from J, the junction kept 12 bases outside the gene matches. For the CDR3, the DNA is TGCGCCAGCAGACCCAACTCCGGGACAGGGGTCGGAAACACCATATATTTT. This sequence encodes CASRPNSGTGVGNTIYF.

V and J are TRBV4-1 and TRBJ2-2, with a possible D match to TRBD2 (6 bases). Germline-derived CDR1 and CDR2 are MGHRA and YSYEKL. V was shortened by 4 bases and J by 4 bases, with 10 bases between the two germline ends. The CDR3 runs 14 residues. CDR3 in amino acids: CASSRVGGTGELFF. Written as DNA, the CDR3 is TGCGCCAGCAGCCGCGTGGGGGGCACCGGGGAGCTGTTTTTT.

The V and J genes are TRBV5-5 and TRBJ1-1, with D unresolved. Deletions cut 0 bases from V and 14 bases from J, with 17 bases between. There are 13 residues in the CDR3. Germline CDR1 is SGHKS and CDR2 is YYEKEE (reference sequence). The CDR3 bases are TGTGCCAGCAGCTTGGAAGTCTTGGTAAGAGGGTTCTTT. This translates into CASSLEVLVRGFF.

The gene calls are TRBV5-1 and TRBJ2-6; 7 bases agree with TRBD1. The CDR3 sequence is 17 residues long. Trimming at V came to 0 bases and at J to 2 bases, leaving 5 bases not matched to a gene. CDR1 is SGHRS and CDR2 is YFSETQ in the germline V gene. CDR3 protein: CASSLGGQRTGANVLTF. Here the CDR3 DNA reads TGCGCCAGCAGCTTGGGGGGACAGAGAACTGGGGCCAACGTCCTGACTTTC.

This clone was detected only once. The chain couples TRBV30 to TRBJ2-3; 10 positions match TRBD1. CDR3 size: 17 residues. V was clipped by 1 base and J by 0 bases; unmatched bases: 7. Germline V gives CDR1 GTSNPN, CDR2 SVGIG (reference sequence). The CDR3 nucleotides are TGTGCCTGGAGTGAAAGGACAGGGGGTTTTAGCACAGATACGCAGTATTTT. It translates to CAWSERTGGFSTDTQYF.

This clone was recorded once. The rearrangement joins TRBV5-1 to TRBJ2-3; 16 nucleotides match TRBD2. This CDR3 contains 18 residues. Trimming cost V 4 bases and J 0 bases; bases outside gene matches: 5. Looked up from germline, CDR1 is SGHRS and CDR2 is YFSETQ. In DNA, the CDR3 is TGCGCCAGCAGCCAGGGACTAGCGGGAGGGCAGAGCACAGATACGCAGTATTTT. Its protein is CASSQGLAGGQSTDTQYF.

In DNA, the CDR3 is TGTGCCAGCAGCTTAAAAGGGGCCAATCAGCCCCAGCATTTT. It translates to CASSLKGANQPQHF. The rearrangement uses TRBV7-9 and TRBJ1-5; the D gene is possibly TRBD1 (5 bases). V was trimmed by 2 bases and J by 3 bases, leaving 8 bases between them. CDR1 is SEHNR and CDR2 is FQNEAQ in the germline V gene (reference sequence). The CDR3 sequence is 14 residues long. Together with reference TRBV7-9 and TRBJ1-5, the CDR3 gives the full variable domain: DTGVSQNPRHKITKRGQNVTFRCDPISEHNRLYWYRQTLGQGPEFLTYFQNEAQLEKSRLLSDRFSAERPKGSFSTLEIQRTEQGDSAMYLCASSLKGANQPQHFGDGTRLSIL.

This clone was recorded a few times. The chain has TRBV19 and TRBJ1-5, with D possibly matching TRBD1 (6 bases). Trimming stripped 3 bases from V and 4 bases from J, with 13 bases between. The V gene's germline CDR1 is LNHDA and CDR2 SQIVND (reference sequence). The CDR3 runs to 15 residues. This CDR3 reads CASSIMAGANQPQHF. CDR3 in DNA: TGTGCCAGTAGTATCATGGCAGGGGCAAATCAGCCCCAGCATTTT. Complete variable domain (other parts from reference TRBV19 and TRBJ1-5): DGGITQSPKYLFRKEGQNVTLSCEQNLNHDAMYWYRQDPGQGLRLIYYSQIVNDFQKGDIAEGYSVSREKKESFPLTVTSAQKNPTAFYLCASSIMAGANQPQHFGDGTRLSIL.

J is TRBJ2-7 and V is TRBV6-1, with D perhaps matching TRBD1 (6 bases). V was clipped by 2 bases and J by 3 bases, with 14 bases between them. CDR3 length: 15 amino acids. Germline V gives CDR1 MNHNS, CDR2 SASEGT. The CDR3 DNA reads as TGTGCCAGCAGTGAACCAGGGGAATATCTCTACGAGCAGTACTTC. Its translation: CASSEPGEYLYEQYF.

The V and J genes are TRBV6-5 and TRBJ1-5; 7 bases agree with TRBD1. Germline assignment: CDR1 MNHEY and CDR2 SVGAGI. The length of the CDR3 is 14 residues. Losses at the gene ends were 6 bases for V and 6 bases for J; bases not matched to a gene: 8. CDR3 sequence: CASSQRQGGQPQHF. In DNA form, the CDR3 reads TGTGCCAGCAGCCAACGACAGGGAGGTCAGCCCCAGCATTTT.

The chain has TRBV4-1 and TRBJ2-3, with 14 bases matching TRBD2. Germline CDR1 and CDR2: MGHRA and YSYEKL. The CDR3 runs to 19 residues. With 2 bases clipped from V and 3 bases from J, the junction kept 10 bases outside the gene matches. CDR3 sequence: CASSQSGTSGSTGTDTQYF. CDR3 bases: TGCGCCAGCAGCCAATCCGGGACTAGCGGGAGCACGGGGACAGATACGCAGTATTTT.

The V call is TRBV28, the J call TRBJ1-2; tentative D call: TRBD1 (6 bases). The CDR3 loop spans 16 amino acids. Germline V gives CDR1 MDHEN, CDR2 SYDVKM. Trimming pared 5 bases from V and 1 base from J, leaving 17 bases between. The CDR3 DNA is TGTGCCAGCAGTCTAACAGGACAGCCCTTTAACTATGGCTACACCTTC. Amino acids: CASSLTGQPFNYGYTF.

Here the CDR3 reads CASSTSGYSYEQYF. Written as DNA, the CDR3 is TGTGCCAGCAGTACTAGCGGGTACTCCTACGAGCAGTACTTC. V is TRBV6-1 and J is TRBJ2-7; 9 bases agree with TRBD2. V was pared by 5 bases and J by 0 bases, with 2 bases of the junction left unmatched. There are 14 residues in the CDR3. Germline-derived CDR1 and CDR2 are MNHNS and SASEGT.

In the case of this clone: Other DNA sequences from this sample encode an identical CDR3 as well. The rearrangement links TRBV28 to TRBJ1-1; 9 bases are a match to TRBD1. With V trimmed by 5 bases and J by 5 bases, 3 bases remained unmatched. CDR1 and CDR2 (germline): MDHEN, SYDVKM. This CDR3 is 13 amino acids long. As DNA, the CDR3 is TGTGCCAGCAGTCCGGGACAGGGTACTGAAGCTTTCTTT. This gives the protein CASSPGQGTEAFF.